Listed below are T cell receptor beta chains from one sample, sequenced in a study of type 1 regulatory T cells. For these TCRs, the target antigens are not known. TCRdb reprocessed the reads via MiXCR and lists one record per CDR3 protein. The table has roughly 67,000 distinct CDR3 sequences, 63% seen once. The sample taken for sequencing was cultured T cells, either the whole culture or a sorted T cell fraction (not recorded which). The source of these receptors is a human donor in good health. Both conserved end residues are part of each CDR3.

j_call v_call cdr3_aa
TRBJ1-1 TRBV18 CASSPLPLSGNTEAFF
TRBJ2-7 TRBV10-2 CASRASGSSYEQYF
TRBJ2-5 TRBV5-1 CASNRLAGEETQYF
TRBJ2-4 TRBV7-2 CASSLAGVGKNIQYF
TRBJ2-7 TRBV5-1 CASSVGLTYEQYF
TRBJ2-3 TRBV5-5 CASSSPAGSYFSTDTQYF
TRBJ2-2 TRBV6-2/TRBV6-3 CASSYVGTGDWELFF
TRBJ2-6 TRBV30 CAWSVSPGANVLTF
TRBJ2-7 TRBV4-3 CASSQDGSHEQYF
TRBJ1-1 TRBV20-1 CSAVAVMNTEAFF
TRBJ2-7 TRBV19 CASIRDNPYEQYF
TRBJ1-3 TRBV9 CASSVTPSSGNTIYF
TRBJ2-2 TRBV2 CASIKSNTGELFF
TRBJ2-3 TRBV2 CASGAGVQGDTQYF
TRBJ2-4 TRBV5-1 CARIAKNIQYF
TRBJ2-1 TRBV11-2 CASSLALAGGSSYNEQFF
TRBJ2-5 TRBV10-3 CAISQEGGETQYF
TRBJ2-3 TRBV5-4 CASSLGGGPTDTQYF
TRBJ2-7 TRBV4-2 CASSLTGTGAYEQYF
TRBJ2-7 TRBV5-4 CASSLRATYEQYF
TRBJ2-1 TRBV20-1 CSARNPDRSDNEQFF
TRBJ1-2 TRBV5-4 CASSNLVGVYGYTF
TRBJ2-3 TRBV18 CASSPPLAGGKDTQYF
TRBJ2-3 TRBV19 CASTKEASGIGTIDTQYF
TRBJ2-5 TRBV11-2 CASSGVVSTGASVSDF
TRBJ2-6 TRBV2 CASSDWDSGANVLTF
TRBJ1-3 TRBV7-8 CASSPRGGASNTIYF
TRBJ2-7 TRBV29-1 CSVAPDKAYEQYF
TRBJ2-6 TRBV4-1 CASSQAQRGAGANVLTF
TRBJ1-4 TRBV6-6 CASSFGTGSDEKLFF
TRBJ2-1 TRBV7-2 CASSVLAGAREQFF
TRBJ2-7 TRBV5-1 CASTPAGVPSEQYF